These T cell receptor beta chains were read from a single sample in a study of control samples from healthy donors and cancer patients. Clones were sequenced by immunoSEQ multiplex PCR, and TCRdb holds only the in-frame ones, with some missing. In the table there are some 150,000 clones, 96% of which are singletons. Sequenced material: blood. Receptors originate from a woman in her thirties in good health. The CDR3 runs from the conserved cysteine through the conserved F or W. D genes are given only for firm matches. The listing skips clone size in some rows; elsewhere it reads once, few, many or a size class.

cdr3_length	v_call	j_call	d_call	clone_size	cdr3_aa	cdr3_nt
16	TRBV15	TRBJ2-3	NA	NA	CATTPEGEVRGGTQYF	TGTGCCACCACCCCGGAAGGAGAAGTGAGGGGAGGTACGCAGTATTTT
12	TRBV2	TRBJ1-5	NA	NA	CASSASNQPQHF	TGTGCCAGCAGTGCCAGCAATCAGCCCCAGCATTTT
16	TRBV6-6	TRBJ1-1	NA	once	CASPGAGQQVNTEAFF	TGTGCCAGCCCTGGGGCGGGGCAACAGGTGAACACTGAAGCTTTCTTT
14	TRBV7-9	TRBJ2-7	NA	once	CASSLMGAGVEQYF	TGTGCCAGCAGTCTGATGGGGGCAGGGGTCGAGCAGTACTTC
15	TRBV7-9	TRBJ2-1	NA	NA	CASSPVDWGYNEQFF	TGTGCCAGCAGCCCCGTGGACTGGGGCTACAATGAGCAGTTCTTC
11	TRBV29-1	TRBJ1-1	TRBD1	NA	CSVDRQGWAFF	TGCAGCGTGGATCGACAGGGGTGGGCTTTCTTT
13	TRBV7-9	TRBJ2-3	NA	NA	CASSPTSTDTQYF	TGTGCCAGCAGTCCCACTAGCACAGATACGCAGTATTTT
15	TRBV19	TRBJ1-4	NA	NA	CATTTADRSNEKLFF	TGTGCCACCACAACTGCAGACAGGTCGAATGAAAAACTGTTTTTT
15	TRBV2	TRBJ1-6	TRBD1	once	CASSMEGQGSSPLHF	TGTGCCAGCAGCATGGAGGGACAGGGGAGTTCACCCCTCCACTTT
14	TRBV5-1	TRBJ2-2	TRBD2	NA	CAIRTSPNTGELFF	TGCGCCATCCGGACTAGTCCCAACACCGGGGAGCTGTTTTTT
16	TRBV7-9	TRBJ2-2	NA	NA	CASSWIRTANTGELFF	TGTGCCAGCAGCTGGATTCGGACGGCGAACACCGGGGAGCTGTTTTTT
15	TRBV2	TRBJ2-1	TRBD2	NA	CASSAVLAGNNEQFF	TGTGCCAGCAGTGCGGTTCTAGCGGGTAACAATGAGCAGTTCTTC
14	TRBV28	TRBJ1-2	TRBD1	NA	CASSLTGVFYGYTF	TGTGCCAGCAGTCTGACAGGGGTATTCTATGGCTACACCTTC
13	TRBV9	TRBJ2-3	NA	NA	CASSVEGTDTQYF	TGTGCCAGCAGCGTAGAGGGGACAGATACGCAGTATTTT
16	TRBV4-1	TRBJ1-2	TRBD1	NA	CASSQPPRDRGDGYTF	TGCGCCAGCAGCCAACCTCCCCGGGACAGGGGAGATGGCTACACCTTC
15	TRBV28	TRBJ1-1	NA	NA	CASSLWGDGNTEAFF	TGTGCCAGCAGTCTCTGGGGGGACGGGAACACTGAAGCTTTCTTT
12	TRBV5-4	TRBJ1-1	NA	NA	CASSPWNTEAFF	TGTGCCAGCAGCCCCTGGAACACTGAAGCTTTCTTT
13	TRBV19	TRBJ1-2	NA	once	CASSSGQFYGYTF	TGTGCCAGTAGCAGCGGACAGTTCTATGGCTACACCTTC
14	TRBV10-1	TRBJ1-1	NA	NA	CASSEDGRNTEAFF	TGCGCCAGCAGTGAGGACGGTCGGAACACTGAAGCTTTCTTT
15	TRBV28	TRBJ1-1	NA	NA	CASSRADRLNTEAFF	TGTGCCAGCAGCCGCGCCGACAGGTTGAACACTGAAGCTTTCTTT
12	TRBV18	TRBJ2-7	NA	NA	CASSPGGYEQYF	TGTGCCAGCTCACCAGGGGGTTACGAGCAGTACTTC
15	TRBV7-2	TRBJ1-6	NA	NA	CASSLANAGNSPLHF	TGTGCCAGCAGCTTAGCGAACGCGGGAAATTCACCCCTCCACTTT
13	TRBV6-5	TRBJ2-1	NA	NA	CASSPPGYVEQFF	TGTGCCAGCAGCCCCCCCGGGTACGTTGAGCAGTTCTTC
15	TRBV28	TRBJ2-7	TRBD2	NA	CASSYGTSGTYEQYF	TGTGCCAGCAGTTACGGGACTAGCGGGACGTACGAGCAGTACTTC
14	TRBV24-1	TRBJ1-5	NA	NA	CATSDFFGNQPQHF	TGTGCCACCAGTGATTTCTTCGGCAATCAGCCCCAGCATTTT
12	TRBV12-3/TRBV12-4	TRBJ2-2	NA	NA	CASSYDTGELFF	TGTGCCAGCAGTTACGACACCGGGGAGCTGTTTTTT
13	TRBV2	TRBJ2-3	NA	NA	CASSELAGDTQYF	TGTGCCAGCAGTGAGTTAGCAGGCGATACGCAGTATTTT
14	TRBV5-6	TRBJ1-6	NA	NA	CASSWGGQGESLHF	TGTGCCAGCAGCTGGGGGGGGCAGGGTGAGTCCCTCCACTTT
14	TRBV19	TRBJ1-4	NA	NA	CASSLGEGDEKLFF	TGTGCCAGTAGTTTAGGGGAAGGGGACGAAAAACTGTTTTTT
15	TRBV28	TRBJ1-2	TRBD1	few	CASSESTGTGSGYTF	TGTGCCAGCAGTGAAAGCACCGGGACAGGGAGCGGCTACACCTTC
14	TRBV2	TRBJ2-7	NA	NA	CASSEGGFPYEQYF	TGTGCCAGCAGTGAGGGCGGATTCCCCTACGAGCAGTACTTC
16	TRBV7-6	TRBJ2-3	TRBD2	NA	CASSLRAGGPTDTQYF	TGTGCCAGCAGCTTAAGGGCGGGGGGGCCCACAGATACGCAGTATTTT
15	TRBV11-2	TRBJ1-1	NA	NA	CASSSLKDKRTEAFF	TGTGCCAGCAGCTCCCTCAAGGATAAGAGGACTGAAGCTTTCTTT
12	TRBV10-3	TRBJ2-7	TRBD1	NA	CATGTGLYEQYF	TGTGCCACCGGGACAGGTCTCTACGAGCAGTACTTC
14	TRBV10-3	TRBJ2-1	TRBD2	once	CAIKLAEVDNEQFF	TGTGCCATCAAACTAGCGGAGGTAGACAATGAGCAGTTCTTC
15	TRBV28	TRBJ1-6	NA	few	CASGSVLQGDSPLHF	TGTGCCAGCGGCTCGGTGTTACAGGGAGATTCACCCCTCCACTTT
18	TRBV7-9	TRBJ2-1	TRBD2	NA	CASSSTSGHSQTFNEQFF	TGTGCCAGCAGTTCGACTAGCGGTCACTCCCAAACCTTCAATGAGCAGTTCTTC
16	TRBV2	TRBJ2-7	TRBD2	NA	CASSVQPGLSSYEQYF	TGTGCCAGCAGCGTACAACCGGGACTAAGCTCCTACGAGCAGTACTTC
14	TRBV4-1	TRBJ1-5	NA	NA	CASSPRTNNQPQHF	TGCGCCAGCAGCCCTAGGACTAACAATCAGCCCCAGCATTTT
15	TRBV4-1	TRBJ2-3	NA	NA	CASSQAGGRADTQYF	TGCGCCAGCAGCCAAGCTGGGGGTAGGGCAGATACGCAGTATTTT
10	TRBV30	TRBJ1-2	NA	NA	CASRGYGYTF	TGTGCCTCGAGGGGATATGGCTACACCTTC
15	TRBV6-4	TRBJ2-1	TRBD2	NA	CASSDSSGGHNEQFF	TGTGCCAGCAGTGACTCTAGCGGGGGGCACAATGAGCAGTTCTTC
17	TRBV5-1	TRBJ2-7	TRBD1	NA	CASSFSRTGGLSYEQYF	TGCGCCAGCAGCTTCTCCAGAACAGGGGGCCTCTCCTACGAGCAGTACTTC
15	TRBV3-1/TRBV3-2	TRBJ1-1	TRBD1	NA	CASSQEGTGGTEAFF	TGTGCCAGCAGCCAAGAAGGGACAGGGGGCACTGAAGCTTTCTTT
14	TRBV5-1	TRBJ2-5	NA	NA	CASSLPVNRETQYF	TGCGCCAGCAGCTTGCCCGTTAACAGGGAGACCCAGTACTTC
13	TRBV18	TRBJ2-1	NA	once	CASSPGGRNEQFF	TGTGCCAGCTCACCAGGAGGTCGGAATGAGCAGTTCTTC
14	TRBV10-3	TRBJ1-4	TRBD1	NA	CAISAQGAEEKLFF	TGTGCCATCAGTGCGCAGGGGGCGGAGGAAAAACTGTTTTTT
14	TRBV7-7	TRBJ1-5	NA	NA	CASSSWTICQPQHF	TGTGCTAGCAGCTCCTGGACAATTTGTCAGCCCCAGCATTTT
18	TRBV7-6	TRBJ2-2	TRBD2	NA	CASSPPGWASGRTGELFF	TGTGCCAGCAGCCCCCCTGGGTGGGCTAGCGGGAGAACCGGGGAGCTGTTTTTT
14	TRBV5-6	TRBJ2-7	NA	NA	CASSSGTGNYEQYF	TGTGCCAGCAGCTCGGGAACAGGGAACTACGAGCAGTACTTC
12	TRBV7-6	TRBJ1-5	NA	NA	CASSPINQPQHF	TGTGCCAGCAGCCCCATCAATCAGCCCCAGCATTTT
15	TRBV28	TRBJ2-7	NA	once	CASSSKTRRLYEQYF	TGTGCCAGCAGTTCCAAAACAAGGCGATTATACGAGCAGTACTTC
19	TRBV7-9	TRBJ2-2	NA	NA	CASSKKRDILPRGAGELFF	TGTGCCAGCAGCAAAAAACGGGACATTCTTCCTCGCGGGGCCGGGGAGCTGTTTTTT
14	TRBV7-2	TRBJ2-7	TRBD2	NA	CASSLGTSGNEQYF	TGTGCCAGCAGCCTAGGGACTAGCGGCAACGAGCAGTACTTC